This T cell receptor (beta chain) comes out of a study of PD-1 blockade in classical Hodgkin lymphoma. Profiling relied on immunoSEQ multiplex PCR, and the TCRdb table lists in-frame clones only, not all of them. The sample lists some 25,000 clones, around 67% seen once, with 12% in the top ten. Patients all relapsed after autologous stem cell transplantation, and there was variation in brentuximab vedotin exposure. Trimming removed 7 bases from V and 3 bases from J, with 10 bases in between. Germline-derived CDR1 and CDR2 are ENHRY and SYGVKD. CDR3 length: 13 residues. A word on this clone: Its antigen is unknown.

Study conclusions and caveats: The baseline diversity of complete responders showed similarity to that of newly diagnosed patients. CD8+ TCR diversity did not rise significantly by C4D1, unlike CD4+. Later analyses included only patients treated at least 1 year post-ASCT.

The TCR sequence derives from a human donor with classical Hodgkin lymphoma. This material consisted of peripheral blood mononuclear cells (PBMCs), taken before the second cycle of nivolumab. V is TRBV10-3 and J is TRBJ2-1; D is unclear. CDR3 nucleotides: TGTGCCATCACCGCGGACGTCTACAATGAGCAGTTCTTC. Amino acids: CAITADVYNEQFF.